The 19 T cell receptor beta chains below all came from one sample that was sequenced in a study. From the 5' RACE reads, TCRdb called clonotypes with MiXCR, one entry per CDR3 protein. The sample has roughly 50,000 distinct CDR3 sequences, over 15% seen once; the top ten hold roughly 2.4%. Source material: naive CD4+ T cells sorted from blood. Stated subset: naive CD4+ T cells, CD4+CD45RA+CD25-. Receptors originate from a female donor with breast cancer.

In its sample, this clonotype was seen many times. The CDR3 region is CASSLGGTDYGYTF. CDR3 in DNA: TGCGCCAGCAGCTTGGGGGGGACAGACTATGGCTACACCTTC. The rearrangement joins TRBV5-1 to TRBJ1-2, with TRBD1 identical over 7 bases. V was pared by 0 bases and J by 3 bases, with 2 bases of the junction left unmatched. Germline V gene lookup returns CDR1 SGHRS and CDR2 YFSETQ. The CDR3 extends over 14 amino acids.

The table lists this clonotype with many counts. The gene calls are TRBV4-3 and TRBJ1-4, with 7 bases lining up with TRBD1. Germline CDR1 LGHNA, CDR2 YSLEER. The length of the CDR3 is 15 residues. V lost 0 bases, J lost 7 bases, and 5 bases stayed unmatched. Written as DNA, the CDR3 is TGCGCCAGCAGCCAAGATACAGGGGAAAGTGAAAAACTGTTTTTT. It is translated as CASSQDTGESEKLFF.

The genes are TRBV7-8 and TRBJ2-3, with D perhaps matching TRBD1 or TRBD2 (5 bases each). This CDR3 has 13 amino acids. Between the trimmed V and J ends, which lost 5 bases and 2 bases, there was a span of 8 bases. Germline V gene sequence: CDR1 SGHVS, CDR2 FQNEAQ. As DNA, the CDR3 is TGTGCCAGCAGCCCCGGGACCACAGATACGCAGTATTTT. It translates to CASSPGTTDTQYF.

V gene TRBV20-1 combines with J gene TRBJ2-1; 13 nucleotides align to TRBD2. J was trimmed by 10 bases and V by 0 bases; bases with no gene match: 6. This CDR3 region has 15 residues. Germline CDR1 DFQATT, CDR2 SNEGSKA (reference sequence). The CDR3 sequence: CSARDQGLAGREQFF. CDR3 DNA sequence: TGCAGTGCTAGAGACCAGGGACTAGCGGGACGAGAGCAGTTCTTC.

The rearrangement joins TRBV6-5 to TRBJ2-6, with D perhaps TRBD1 (5 bases). The germline gives CDR1 MNHEY, CDR2 SVGAGI. The CDR3 runs to 15 residues. Trimming took 6 bases from V and 0 from J, leaving 9 bases between them. The CDR3 protein is CASRPDSSGANVLTF. In nucleotides, the CDR3 is TGTGCCAGCAGACCCGACAGCTCTGGGGCCAACGTCCTGACTTTC.

This clonotype was recorded many times. CDR3 coding DNA: TGCGCCAGTAGACAGGGGGAAGGCTATGGCTACACCTTC. The encoded protein is CASRQGEGYGYTF. The chain joins TRBV5-1 to TRBJ1-2; 9 nucleotides match TRBD1. Germline V gene data show CDR1 as SGHRS and CDR2 as YFSETQ. This CDR3 region has 13 residues. The J segment lost 4 bases and the V segment lost 8 bases, leaving 6 bases of the junction unmatched.

This clonotype was observed a handful of times. The chain carries TRBV5-1 and TRBJ1-4; a possible D gene is TRBD1 (6 bases). This CDR3 has 14 residues. V dropped 0 bases and J dropped 4 bases, with 7 bases sitting between them. CDR1 is SGHRS, CDR2 YFSETQ, per germline. The CDR3 bases are TGCGCCAGCAGCTTGGGACAGGTTAATGAAAAACTGTTTTTT. As protein: CASSLGQVNEKLFF.

In its sample, this clonotype was seen many times. V is TRBV11-1 and J is TRBJ2-7; 8 nucleotides match TRBD1. Germline trimming cut 2 bases from V and 2 bases from J; bases unmatched to any gene: 5. From germline, CDR1 is SGHAT and CDR2 FQDESV (reference sequence). The CDR3 extends over 15 amino acids. CDR3 DNA sequence: TGTGCCAGCAGCTTAACGGGGACAGGTCCCTACGAGCAGTACTTC. This gives the protein CASSLTGTGPYEQYF.

The chain combines TRBV29-1 with TRBJ2-3; 8 bases fit TRBD2. There are 15 residues in the CDR3. Germline CDR1 and CDR2: SQVTM and ANQGSEA. Trimming cost V 7 bases and J 0 bases; bases outside gene matches: 9. The CDR3 protein is CSASGGTPSTDTQYF. The CDR3 coding sequence is TGCAGCGCTTCGGGGGGGACACCTAGCACAGATACGCAGTATTTT.

Concerning this clonotype: A much larger clonotype is one base distant, so this may be a read error. The CDR3 end shows no conserved phenylalanine or tryptophan, and so a read error is likely. The rearrangement links TRBV7-8 to TRBJ2-1; 9 positions match TRBD1. V dropped 6 bases and J dropped 2; count of bases not matched to a gene: 5. This CDR3 has 15 residues. CDR1 and CDR2 from the germline V gene are SGHVS and FQNEAQ. CDR3 DNA sequence: TGTGCCAGCAGACCGGGGACAGGGCCCTACAATGAGCAGTTCCTC. Its translation: CASRPGTGPYNEQFL.

This clonotype was recorded at least ten times. V and J are TRBV7-3 and TRBJ1-2; a weak D match, TRBD1 (5 bases). The CDR3 spans 14 residues. Germline V lookup: CDR1 SGHTA, CDR2 FQGTGA. Trimming shortened V by 5 bases and J by 4 bases, and 14 bases separated the two germline ends. The CDR3 nucleotides read TGTGCCAGCAGCGAACAGCCGGGACTCTATGGCTACACCTTC. Protein product: CASSEQPGLYGYTF.

This chain uses TRBV7-3 with TRBJ2-1, with 11 bases lining up with TRBD2. V gave up 8 bases and J gave up 6 bases; unmatched junction bases: 12. This CDR3 region has 16 residues. Looked up from germline, CDR1 is SGHTA and CDR2 is FQGTGA. The CDR3 loop reads CASGVITGLAANEQFF. DNA for the CDR3: TGTGCCAGCGGGGTTATCACGGGACTAGCGGCCAATGAGCAGTTCTTC.

This clonotype came up many times. The V gene is TRBV20-1, the J gene TRBJ1-5; D gene unclear. The CDR3 loop spans 13 amino acids. Germline lookup yields CDR1 DFQATT and CDR2 SNEGSKA (reference sequence). V was cut by 7 bases and J by 2 bases, with 12 bases left in between. CDR3 coding DNA: TGCAGTGTAGGAGGTCCACGCAATCAGCCCCAGCATTTT. Translation gives CSVGGPRNQPQHF.

This clonotype was recorded at least ten times. This rearrangement joins TRBV6-1 to TRBJ1-2; TRBD1 might be the D (6 bases). Trimming removed 6 bases at V and 5 bases at J, with 22 bases between. The CDR3 sequence is 16 residues long. The germline gives CDR1 MNHNS, CDR2 SASEGT. CDR3 loop: CASSLMGASEGYGYTF. As DNA, the CDR3 is TGTGCCAGCAGCCTCATGGGGGCTTCGGAAGGGTATGGCTACACCTTC.

The rearrangement uses TRBV7-2 and TRBJ2-7; perhaps D is TRBD1 or TRBD2 (6 bases each). The CDR3 has 13 amino acids. Germline values: CDR1 SGHTA, CDR2 FQGNSA. V was shortened by 0 bases and J by 5 bases, with 8 bases between the two germline ends. The CDR3 loop reads CASSLAGGNEQYF. The CDR3, as DNA: TGTGCCAGCAGCTTAGCAGGGGGGAACGAGCAGTACTTC.

This clonotype appeared a few times. V usage is TRBV18 and J usage is TRBJ1-2, with TRBD1 matching 12 bases. The CDR3 spans 17 residues. The germline V gene has CDR1 KGHSH and CDR2 LQKENI. V lost 6 bases to trimming and J lost 7 bases; unmatched junction nucleotides: 15. CDR3 sequence: CASSQRPPGQGASGYTF. DNA for the CDR3: TGTGCCAGCTCTCAACGCCCTCCGGGACAGGGGGCGTCTGGCTACACCTTC. Together with reference TRBV18 and TRBJ1-2, the CDR3 gives the full variable domain: NAGVMQNPRHLVRRRGQEARLRCSPMKGHSHVYWYRQLPEEGLKFMVYLQKENIIDESGMPKERFSAEFPKEGPSILRIQQVVRGDSAAYFCASSQRPPGQGASGYTFGSGTRLTVV.

The rearrangement joins TRBV5-1 to TRBJ2-5; unclear D gene. Trimming pared 7 bases from V and 4 bases from J, leaving 17 bases between. Germline V gives CDR1 SGHRS, CDR2 YFSETQ. The CDR3 length is 14 residues. CDR3 bases: TGCGCCAGCGCCCGGCGGTCCCAGCGAGAGACCCAGTACTTC. This encodes CASARRSQRETQYF.

This clonotype occurred a few times. The V gene is TRBV7-2, the J gene TRBJ2-7; D possibly corresponds to TRBD2 (6 bases). Trimming removed 5 bases from V and 1 base from J, with 12 bases in between. Germline V lookup: CDR1 SGHTA, CDR2 FQGNSA. The CDR3 extends over 14 amino acids. The CDR3 protein is CASSPRLVSYEQYF. The CDR3 region has the DNA TGTGCCAGCAGCCCCAGACTAGTTTCCTACGAGCAGTACTTC.

CDR3 DNA: TGCGCCAGCGGACGGCGGGGACCTAGCACAGATACGCAGTATTTT. It is translated as CASGRRGPSTDTQYF. V gene TRBV5-1 combines with J gene TRBJ2-3, with a weak D call TRBD2 (6 bases). The CDR3 runs 15 residues. Germline-derived CDR1 and CDR2 are SGHRS and YFSETQ. V dropped 7 bases and J dropped 0 bases, with 15 bases sitting between them.